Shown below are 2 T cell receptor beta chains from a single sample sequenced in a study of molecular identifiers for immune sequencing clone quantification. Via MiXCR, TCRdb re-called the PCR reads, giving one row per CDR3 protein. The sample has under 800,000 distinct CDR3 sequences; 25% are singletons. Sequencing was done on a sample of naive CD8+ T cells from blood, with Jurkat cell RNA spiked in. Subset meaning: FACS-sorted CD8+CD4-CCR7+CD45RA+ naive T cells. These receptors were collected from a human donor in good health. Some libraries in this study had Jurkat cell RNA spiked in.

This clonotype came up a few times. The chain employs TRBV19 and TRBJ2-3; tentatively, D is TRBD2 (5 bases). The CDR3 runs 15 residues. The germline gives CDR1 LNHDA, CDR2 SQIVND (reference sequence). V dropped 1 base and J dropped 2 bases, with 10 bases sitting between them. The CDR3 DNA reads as TGTGCCAGTAGTATAGGGGGAGTTAACACAGATACGCAGTATTTT. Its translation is CASSIGGVNTDTQYF.

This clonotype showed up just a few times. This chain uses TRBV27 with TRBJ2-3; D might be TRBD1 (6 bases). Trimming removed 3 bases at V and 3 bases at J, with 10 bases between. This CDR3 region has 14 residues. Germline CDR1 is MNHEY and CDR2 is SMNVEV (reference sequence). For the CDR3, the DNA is TGTGCCAGCAGTTTTAAGGGACAAACAGATACGCAGTATTTT. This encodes CASSFKGQTDTQYF.